The T cell receptor beta chain under discussion was sequenced for a study of blood T cell repertoires in COVID-19. Study at large: Collection of acute and convalescent COVID-19 samples took place in the United States, Italy and Spain. Sources were T cells, B-cell-depleted T cells, or PBMCs; the material itself was cDNA or gDNA.

CDR1 is SGHNT, CDR2 YYREEE, per germline (reference sequence). V was cut by 2 bases and J by 1 base, with 11 bases left in between. The CDR3 spans 15 residues. As originally analysed: Cell counts per sample came from amplifying reference gene primers. This table comes from immunoSEQ multiplex PCR, and its TCRdb copy is limited to in-frame clones, with some not included. The V and J calls and clone size are taken from that table; D and trimming were inferred from the DNA. The sample consists of tens of thousands of clones, around four fifths of them appearing once. V and J are TRBV5-4 and TRBJ2-3, with D perhaps matching TRBD2 (6 bases). This TCR was sampled from a human donor in a cohort sampled during active COVID-19. Sequencing input: peripheral blood. The CDR3 protein is CASSFGGSGTDTQYF. The DNA for the CDR3 is TGTGCCAGCAGCTTCGGGGGTTCGGGCACAGATACGCAGTATTTT.